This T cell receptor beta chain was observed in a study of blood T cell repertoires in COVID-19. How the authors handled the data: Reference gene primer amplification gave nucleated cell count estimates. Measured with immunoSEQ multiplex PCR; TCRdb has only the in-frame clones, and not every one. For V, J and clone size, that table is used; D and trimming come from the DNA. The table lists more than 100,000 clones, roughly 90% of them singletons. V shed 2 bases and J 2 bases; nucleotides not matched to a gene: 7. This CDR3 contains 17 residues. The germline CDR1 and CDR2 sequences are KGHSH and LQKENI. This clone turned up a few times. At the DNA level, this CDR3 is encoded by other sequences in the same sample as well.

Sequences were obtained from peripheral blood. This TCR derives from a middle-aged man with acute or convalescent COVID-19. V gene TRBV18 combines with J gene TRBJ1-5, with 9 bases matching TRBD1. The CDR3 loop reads CASSPSAGQGGNQPQHF. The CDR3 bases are TGTGCCAGCTCACCATCGGCGGGACAGGGCGGCAATCAGCCCCAGCATTTT.